These 6 T cell receptor beta chains came from one sample sequenced in a study of T-cell reconstitution after alpha-beta-depleted transplantation in children. As it was prepared, the TCRbeta library received unique molecular identifiers. TCRdb re-called the PCR reads through MiXCR, storing one row per CDR3 protein. The data hold under 750,000 distinct CDR3 sequences, with around 23% observed a single time. The sequences come from PBMCs, mostly from graft donor cells, collected 360 days after TCRalphabeta/CD19-depleted stem cell transplant. Source of these receptors: a boy in the first two years of life who had a stem cell transplant for acute myeloid leukemia, so the T cells may come from the graft donor.

In this sample, this clonotype turned up many times. The chain joins TRBV4-2 to TRBJ2-5; D possibly corresponds to TRBD2 (6 bases). In germline, CDR1 is LGHNA, CDR2 YNFKEQ. The CDR3 consists of 13 residues. The ends were cut back, 0 bases at V and 6 bases at J, with 8 bases in the middle. The CDR3 spells CASSQEAGKTQYF. Written as DNA, the CDR3 is TGTGCCAGCAGCCAAGAGGCGGGGAAGACCCAGTACTTC.

J is TRBJ2-7 and V is TRBV20-1; TRBD2 agrees at 9 bases. V lost 2 bases and J lost 6; bases outside the gene matches: 8. Germline V CDR1 and CDR2: DFQATT, SNEGSKA (reference sequence). This CDR3 is 14 amino acids long. The CDR3 here is CSARLGGGAIEQYF. CDR3 coding DNA: TGCAGTGCTAGATTGGGCGGGGGGGCCATCGAGCAGTACTTC.

This clonotype was counted ten times or more. The J gene is TRBJ2-5, the V gene TRBV3-1; weak D call: TRBD1 (5 bases). V gave up 1 base and J gave up 0 bases, with 15 bases separating them. The CDR3 consists of 17 residues. The germline V gene encodes CDR1 LGHDT and CDR2 YNNKEL (reference sequence). Here the CDR3 DNA reads TGTGCCAGCAGCCAAGGAGACAGCAGATTCTACCAAGAGACCCAGTACTTC. It yields the protein CASSQGDSRFYQETQYF.

V and J are TRBV12-3 or TRBV12-4 and TRBJ2-5, with 12 bases fitting TRBD2. V shed 3 bases, J shed 5 bases, and the junction held 4 bases outside the gene matches. This CDR3 comprises 15 residues. The CDR3 sequence: CASSLVTSGGETQYF. The CDR3 region has the DNA TGTGCCAGCAGTTTGGTGACTAGCGGGGGTGAGACCCAGTACTTC.

The CDR3: CASRGENGEQFF. As DNA, the CDR3 is TGTGCCAGCAGGGGCGAAAACGGTGAGCAGTTCTTC. The rearrangement joins TRBV6-5 to TRBJ2-1; D is ambiguous. This CDR3 spans 12 amino acids. Germline CDR1 is MNHEY and CDR2 is SVGAGI. V lost 6 bases and J 9 bases, leaving 12 bases between the germline ends.

This clonotype has only a few counts. The chain recombines TRBV20-1 with TRBJ1-4, with D maybe TRBD1 (5 bases). Trimming took 5 bases from V and 11 from J, leaving 15 bases between them. This CDR3 has 12 residues. Germline CDR1 is DFQATT and CDR2 is SNEGSKA (reference sequence). CDR3 in amino acids: CSAGGPGEKLFF. The CDR3 coding sequence is TGCAGTGCTGGGGGACCCGGGGAGAAACTGTTTTTT.